These T cell receptor beta chains were read from a single sample in a study of T-cell memory formation after mild COVID-19. TCRdb processed the 5' RACE reads anew with MiXCR; each CDR3 protein has one entry. In the table there are roughly 190,000 distinct CDR3 sequences, under 12% of which are singletons. Material for sequencing was PBMCs or a T cell subset sorted from them (not recorded which). Source of these receptors: a man younger than 35 who had mild COVID-19 (a few samples of this study predate the infection). Cell type and time point are not known. Each CDR3 is given with its conserved first and last residue. D genes are given only for firm matches. Some rows mark clone size as missing; the rest say once, few, many or name a class of expanded clone.

d_gene,j_gene,abundance,v_gene,CDR3nt,CDR3aa
NA,TRBJ1-4,many,TRBV7-9,TGTGCCAGCAGCTTGGTAGGAGAGTCAAATGAAAAACTGTTTTTT,CASSLVGESNEKLFF
NA,TRBJ1-1,NA,TRBV28,TGTGCCAGCAGTGAGGTGAACACTGAAGCTTTCTTT,CASSEVNTEAFF
TRBD1,TRBJ1-1,NA,TRBV12-3/TRBV12-4,TGTGCCAGCAACCTGGACAGGGTGCCTTTCTTT,CASNLDRVPFF
TRBD1,TRBJ2-5,NA,TRBV7-7,TGTGCCAGCAGTGGCGGACAGGGGAGACAAGAGACCCAGTACTTC,CASSGGQGRQETQYF
NA,TRBJ2-7,NA,TRBV29-1,TGCAGCGGATACGAGCAGTACTTC,CSGYEQYF
NA,TRBJ2-7,few,TRBV6-1,TGTGCCAGCAGTGTTACAGGGAAGTGGGAGCAGTACTTC,CASSVTGKWEQYF
NA,TRBJ2-7,many,TRBV5-1,TGCGCCAGCAGTTTACCCCAAACCTACGAGCAGTACTTC,CASSLPQTYEQYF
NA,TRBJ2-7,NA,TRBV7-9,TGTGCCAGCAGCTCACAGACACAGCAGTACTTC,CASSSQTQQYF
TRBD2,TRBJ2-2,NA,TRBV7-6,TGTGCCCCGTACCGGGGGGGGGCCGGGACCGGGGAGCTGTTTTTT,CAPYRGGAGTGELFF
NA,TRBJ2-1,NA,TRBV7-2,TGTGCCAGCAGCGTAGGACAGCAGGGTGAGCAGTTCTTC,CASSVGQQGEQFF
TRBD1,TRBJ1-2,many,TRBV7-2,TGTGCCAGCAGACCCACGGGACAGCGCCCTTCTTACTATGGCTACACCTTC,CASRPTGQRPSYYGYTF
TRBD1,TRBJ2-2,few,TRBV9,TGTGCCAGCAGCGGCATACAGGGGGACACCGGGGAGCTGTTTTTT,CASSGIQGDTGELFF
NA,TRBJ2-2,NA,TRBV18,TGTGCCAGCTCACCAAGACAAGGGTTCACCGGGGAGCTGTTTTTT,CASSPRQGFTGELFF
NA,TRBJ1-1,few,TRBV20-1,TGCAGTGCCTACCCCTCTACAGCGAACACTGAAGCTTTCTTT,CSAYPSTANTEAFF
NA,TRBJ2-3,NA,TRBV20-1,TGCAGTGCTAGAGGTGCCGGCGATACGCAGTATTTT,CSARGAGDTQYF
NA,TRBJ2-3,NA,TRBV7-9,TGTGCCAGCAGCTTCCTAGCTAGCACAGATACGCAGTATTTT,CASSFLASTDTQYF
NA,TRBJ1-4,few,TRBV7-8,TGTGCCAGCAGCTCCCGACGGGACCCAACTAATGAAAAACTGTTTTTT,CASSSRRDPTNEKLFF
TRBD2,TRBJ2-3,few,TRBV7-2,TGTGCCAGCAGGGGACTAGCGGGGGGGGATACGCAGTATTTT,CASRGLAGGDTQYF
NA,TRBJ1-2,once,TRBV3-1,TGTGCCAGCAGCCAAGATCTTACGGGAGGGCATGGCTACACCTTC,CASSQDLTGGHGYTF
TRBD2,TRBJ2-5,NA,TRBV4-2,TGTGCCAGCAGCCTCCGTGGACCGACTAGCGGGGTAGAGACCCAGTACTTC,CASSLRGPTSGVETQYF
NA,TRBJ2-2,NA,TRBV10-3,TGTGCCATCAGTGAGTCTTACTACTCGAACACCGGGGAGCTGTTTTTT,CAISESYYSNTGELFF
TRBD1,TRBJ1-1,few,TRBV4-3,TGCGCCAGCAGCGCCCGGGACAGAGACACTGAAGCTTTCTTT,CASSARDRDTEAFF
NA,TRBJ2-1,few,TRBV12-5,TGTGCTAGTGGTCCCGGACAGTACAATGAGCAGTTCTTC,CASGPGQYNEQFF
NA,TRBJ2-7,many,TRBV5-1,TGCGCCAGCAGCTTGGGGCCAATGGCATACGAGCAGTACTTC,CASSLGPMAYEQYF
TRBD2,TRBJ2-2,once,TRBV4-2,TGTGCCAGCAGCCAAGAGGGCGGGGGAGACACCGGGGAGCTGTTTTTT,CASSQEGGGDTGELFF
NA,TRBJ1-6,few,TRBV6-1,TGTGCCAGCAGTGAACACAGGGATGATTCACCCCTCCACTTT,CASSEHRDDSPLHF
NA,TRBJ2-3,NA,TRBV29-1,TGCAGCGTTAGGGGGGCCGGGGGAGGCACAGATACGCAGTATTTT,CSVRGAGGGTDTQYF
TRBD2,TRBJ2-3,many,TRBV2,TGTGCCAGCAGCCGTAGCGGGGAGGCGCAGTATTTT,CASSRSGEAQYF
NA,TRBJ1-3,few,TRBV29-1,TGCAGCGTTGAGGGCAGGATAAGCTCTGGAAACACCATATATTTT,CSVEGRISSGNTIYF
NA,TRBJ1-5,few,TRBV4-3,TGCGCCAGCAGCCAAGTCGGGAGGGAGGGCAATCAGCCCCAGCATTTT,CASSQVGREGNQPQHF
NA,TRBJ2-1,NA,TRBV7-3,TGTGCCAGCAGCTTACGGGTGAGAGGGCGGGGTGAGCAGTTCTTC,CASSLRVRGRGEQFF
TRBD2,TRBJ2-5,NA,TRBV6-5,TGTGCCAGCAGGGGGCCCGGACTAGCACAAGAGACCCAGTACTTC,CASRGPGLAQETQYF
NA,TRBJ2-3,NA,TRBV18,TGTGCCAGCTCACCGCGGCGGGCCCTAGGTGGCACAGATACGCAGTATTTT,CASSPRRALGGTDTQYF
TRBD1,TRBJ2-3,NA,TRBV25-1,TGTGCCAGCAGCGACCCAGGACAGGGGGCAGATACGCAGTATTTT,CASSDPGQGADTQYF
NA,TRBJ2-5,few,TRBV7-2,TGTGCCAGCAGCTTATATGGGTGGCAAGAGACCCAGTACTTC,CASSLYGWQETQYF
NA,TRBJ1-5,NA,TRBV30,TGTGCCTGGAGGGAACAGGGTCAGCCCCAGCATTTT,CAWREQGQPQHF
TRBD1,TRBJ2-7,NA,TRBV3-1,TGTGCCAGCAGCTACGGACAGGGAGACGAGCAGTACTTC,CASSYGQGDEQYF
NA,TRBJ1-2,few,TRBV3-1,TGTGCCAGCAGTAGGATGATTGGGGACTATGGCTACACCTTC,CASSRMIGDYGYTF
NA,TRBJ2-5,NA,TRBV5-1,TGCGCCAGCAGCTTGGCACAGGAACAAGAGACCCAGTACTTC,CASSLAQEQETQYF
TRBD1,TRBJ1-6,NA,TRBV5-1,TGCGCCAGCAGCCTAGGACAGGGGGCGAGAAATTCACCCCTCCACTTT,CASSLGQGARNSPLHF
NA,TRBJ2-3,once,TRBV12-3/TRBV12-4,TGTGCCAGCAGTTCCCGGGACCTGGGGACAGATACGCAGTATTTT,CASSSRDLGTDTQYF
NA,TRBJ2-2,few,TRBV7-9,TGTGCCAGCAGCCTAGGGTTTCTAGCGAAAAACACCGGGGAGCTGTTTTTT,CASSLGFLAKNTGELFF
NA,TRBJ1-2,few,TRBV6-5,TGTGCCAGCAGTTACTCCCCACATGAAGGCTATGGCTACACCTTC,CASSYSPHEGYGYTF
NA,TRBJ2-5,many,TRBV7-2,TGTGCCAGCAGCCCTCTTCAGGAGACCCAGTACTTC,CASSPLQETQYF